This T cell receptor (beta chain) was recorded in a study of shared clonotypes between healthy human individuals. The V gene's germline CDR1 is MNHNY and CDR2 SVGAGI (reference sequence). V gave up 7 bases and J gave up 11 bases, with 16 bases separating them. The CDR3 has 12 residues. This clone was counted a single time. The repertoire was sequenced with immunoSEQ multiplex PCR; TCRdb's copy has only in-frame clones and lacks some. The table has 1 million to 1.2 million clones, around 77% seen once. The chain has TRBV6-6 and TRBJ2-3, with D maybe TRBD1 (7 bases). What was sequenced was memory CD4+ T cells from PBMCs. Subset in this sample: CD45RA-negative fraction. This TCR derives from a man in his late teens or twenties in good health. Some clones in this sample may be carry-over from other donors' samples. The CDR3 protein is CASTRGEQRQYF. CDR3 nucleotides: TGTGCCAGCACCAGGGGGGAGCAGAGGCAGTATTTT.